The clone carrying this T cell receptor (beta chain) has a single count. The antigen is undetermined. These data originate in a study of cytomegalovirus exposure and HLA in healthy donors. Study-level findings and limits: In a later analysis, DRB1 alleles had the most associated TCRs; HLA-C alleles the fewest. Most TCR sequences showed up rarely, but some public TCRs showed up in many donors.

A multiplex PCR was run with 60 Vbeta primers and 13 Jbeta primers. Sequenced by immunoSEQ multiplex PCR; TCRdb stores in-frame clones only, minus some. The data hold 65,000 to 75,000 clones, with 60% to 75% observed a single time. When sampled, the donors appeared nominally healthy, though they likely had unrecorded immune exposures. Unmatched junction bases numbered 4, after V lost 7 bases and J lost 6 bases. Germline loops: CDR1 SQVTM, CDR2 ANQGSEA. This CDR3 has 11 residues. This TCR was sampled from an older woman in good health and CMV-seropositive. The sequencing input was PBMCs. The rearrangement links TRBV29-1 to TRBJ2-7; 9 nucleotides line up with TRBD1. CDR3: CSGNRGLEQYF. CDR3 coding DNA: TGCAGCGGAAACAGGGGGCTCGAGCAGTACTTC.